This is a list of T cell receptor beta chains from one sample in a study of T cell changes during pregnancy in multiple sclerosis. The data were produced by immunoSEQ multiplex PCR, yet TCRdb's version contains in-frame clones alone and is incomplete. The table records fewer than 150,000 clones, around 97% of them present only once. The starting material was peripheral blood, obtained after pregnancy. These receptors were obtained from a female donor with multiple sclerosis, enrolled in a pregnancy study. The CDR3 runs from the conserved cysteine through the conserved F or W. D genes are given only for firm matches. Rows may omit the clone size; those that give it use once, few, many or a size class.

d_call: .
v_call: TRBV7-2
clone_size: .
j_call: TRBJ1-5
cdr3_nt: TGTGCCAGCAGTTTATGGACGGGGGATCAGCCCCAGCATTTT
cdr3_aa: CASSLWTGDQPQHF

d_call: .
v_call: TRBV5-6
clone_size: once
j_call: TRBJ2-7
cdr3_nt: TGTGCCAGCAGCTTGGCCGATGGAGTCTACGAGCAGTACTTC
cdr3_aa: CASSLADGVYEQYF

d_call: .
v_call: TRBV5-1
clone_size: .
j_call: TRBJ2-3
cdr3_nt: TGCGCCAGCGGCAACAGGGTTAGTACGCAGTATTTT
cdr3_aa: CASGNRVSTQYF

d_call: TRBD1
v_call: TRBV28
clone_size: .
j_call: TRBJ2-7
cdr3_nt: TGTGCCAGCAGTCGACAGGGCACCGGCTACGAGCAGTACTTC
cdr3_aa: CASSRQGTGYEQYF

d_call: TRBD1
v_call: TRBV9
clone_size: .
j_call: TRBJ1-3
cdr3_nt: TGTGCCAGCAGCCCCGGGGACAGCTCTGGAAACACCATATATTTT
cdr3_aa: CASSPGDSSGNTIYF

d_call: .
v_call: TRBV6-5
clone_size: .
j_call: TRBJ2-7
cdr3_nt: TGTGCCAGCAGTATGACTATACCACCCTACGAGCAGTACTTC
cdr3_aa: CASSMTIPPYEQYF

d_call: TRBD1
v_call: TRBV28
clone_size: .
j_call: TRBJ2-3
cdr3_nt: TGTGCCAGCAGTTCCTTGACAGGGGGGAGCACAGATACGCAGTATTTT
cdr3_aa: CASSSLTGGSTDTQYF

d_call: TRBD2
v_call: TRBV29-1
clone_size: .
j_call: TRBJ2-2
cdr3_nt: TGCAGCGTTCCGGGACTAGCGGGAGGGCGGACCGGGGAGCTGTTTTTT
cdr3_aa: CSVPGLAGGRTGELFF

d_call: .
v_call: TRBV14
clone_size: .
j_call: TRBJ2-2
cdr3_nt: TGTGCCAGCAGCCAATTGGGGGGAAACACCGGGGAGCTGTTTTTT
cdr3_aa: CASSQLGGNTGELFF

d_call: TRBD1
v_call: TRBV29-1
clone_size: .
j_call: TRBJ2-7
cdr3_nt: TGCAGCGTCGACCTGACAGGGTCAAGCTCCTACGAGCAGTACTTC
cdr3_aa: CSVDLTGSSSYEQYF